In this sample, the clone carrying this T cell receptor beta chain turned up once. Its specificity is unknown. This sample is drawn from a study of CD8+CD57+ T cells in acquired aplastic anemia. Regarding the study as a whole: A significant difference in CD8+ Simpson's diversity between patients and controls was not found.

The authors sequenced patients whose flow cytometry had shown CD8+CD57+ cell expansion. The V end lost 0 bases, the J end lost 3 bases, and 10 bases lay between the germline ends. CDR3 length: 15 amino acids. Germline V gene lookup returns CDR1 SGHRS and CDR2 YFSETQ. The study profiled TCR beta VDJ and CDR3 using genomic DNA as template. One entry per CDR3 protein, called by TCRdb with MiXCR from the reads. The data hold about 160,000 distinct CDR3 sequences, with 71% observed a single time. The chain recombines TRBV5-1 with TRBJ2-1; D is perhaps TRBD1 or TRBD2 (5 bases each). Sequencing input: sorted CD4+, CD8+, or CD8+CD57+ T cells (not recorded which) from PBMCs. This sequence originates from a human donor with aplastic anemia. CDR3 protein: CASSLDLGDYNEQFF. The DNA for the CDR3 is TGCGCCAGCAGCTTGGATTTGGGGGACTACAATGAGCAGTTCTTC. Full variable domain (remainder filled in from reference TRBV5-1 and TRBJ2-1): KAGVTQTPRYLIKTRGQQVTLSCSPISGHRSVSWYQQTPGQGLQFLFEYFSETQRNKGNFPGRFSGRQFSNSRSEMNVSTLELGDSALYLCASSLDLGDYNEQFFGPGTRLTVL.